Described below is a single T cell receptor (beta chain) sequence and its context. With a much larger clone just one base away, this may be a read error. Naive CD8 libraries were made from about 20,000 to 1,000,000 sorted cells, and they used 10%, 30% or 50% RNA. The V gene's germline CDR1 is SEHNR and CDR2 FQNEAQ (reference sequence). The CDR3 covers 14 residues. This specimen belongs to a study of molecular identifiers for immune sequencing clone quantification. Study as a whole: Replicates involved a five-way split of RNA from around 20,000 or 100,000 naive CD8 cells, with sequencing of four.

TCRdb re-analysed the PCR reads in MiXCR, keeping a single row per CDR3 protein. The sample holds more than 450,000 distinct CDR3 sequences, about 21% seen once. The receptor was isolated from a human donor in good health. Some libraries in this study had Jurkat cell RNA spiked in. Material: naive CD8+ T cells from blood, with Jurkat cell RNA spiked in. Regarding subset: FACS-sorted CD8+CD4-CCR7+CD45RA+ naive T cells. This chain uses TRBV7-9 with TRBJ1-1; 9 nucleotides line up with TRBD1. In nucleotides, the CDR3 is TGTGCCAGCAGCTCCTCAACAGGGGGCCCTGAAGCTTCCTTT. This gives the protein CASSSSTGGPEASF. Full variable domain (rest looked up from reference TRBV7-9 and TRBJ1-1): DTGVSQNPRHKITKRGQNVTFRCDPISEHNRLYWYRQTLGQGPEFLTYFQNEAQLEKSRLLSDRFSAERPKGSFSTLEIQRTEQGDSAMYLCASSSSTGGPEASFGQGTRLTVV.